This TCR beta chain was retrieved from a study of T cells in Graves' hyperthyroidism and ophthalmopathy. Overall study context: Before treatment of any kind, peripheral blood was taken at initial diagnosis. Study-wide findings and caveats: The model's output predicted ophthalmopathy at a median of approximately 6.5 months prior to onset.

This clonotype has only a few counts. Its antigen is not known. TCR beta CDR3 sequences were amplified from RNA transcripts. HTBI primers were employed in a first-round RT-PCR of the TCR CDR3. MiXCR was run by TCRdb on the multiplex PCR reads, yielding one entry per CDR3 protein. The repertoire holds about 840,000 distinct CDR3 sequences, with more than 30% as singletons. The study excluded patients with uncontrolled infection, other autoimmune disease, pregnancy or lactation. Looked up from germline, CDR1 is DFQATT and CDR2 is SNEGSKA (reference sequence). The CDR3 is 12 amino acids. Sequencing input: blood. The chain is built from TRBV20-1 and TRBJ1-1, with D possibly TRBD1 on 5 matching bases. This TCR derives from a man aged 18 to 30 with Graves' hyperthyroidism. For the CDR3, the DNA is TGCAGCTTAGGGGCATCGAACACTGAAGCTTTCTTT. Its protein product is CSLGASNTEAFF.